The clone carrying this T cell receptor beta chain was found a few times. Its antigen is not known. The data belong to a study of T cells in Graves' hyperthyroidism and ophthalmopathy. Looking at the study overall: Sampling of peripheral blood happened at initial diagnosis, prior to any treatment. Study-wide results and limits: The blood repertoire included most of the expanded thyroid clonotypes above 0.001.

Researchers took RNA transcripts and amplified the TCR beta CDR3 regions from them. First-round RT-PCR targeting the TCR CDR3 was performed with the HTBI primer set. In TCRdb, the multiplex PCR reads were re-called with MiXCR into one record per CDR3 protein. The sample has 650,000 to 750,000 distinct CDR3 sequences; approximately 14% are singletons. V was clipped by 0 bases and J by 4 bases, with 12 bases between them. Germline V gene sequence: CDR1 MGHRA, CDR2 YSYEKL. The CDR3 length is 15 residues. When ophthalmopathy did not progress within 18 months, Graves' hyperthyroidism was considered stable. Among the patients, aged 18 to 65, hyperthyroidism was newly diagnosed and had lasted under 2 months.

The rearrangement uses TRBV4-1 and TRBJ2-5; perhaps TRBD2 as D (6 bases). This clonotype originated in a young woman with Graves' hyperthyroidism. The sequenced sample was blood. The CDR3, as DNA: TGCGCCAGCAGCCAAGATCGGAGGCGGGGAGAGACCCAGTACTTC. Amino acids: CASSQDRRRGETQYF.